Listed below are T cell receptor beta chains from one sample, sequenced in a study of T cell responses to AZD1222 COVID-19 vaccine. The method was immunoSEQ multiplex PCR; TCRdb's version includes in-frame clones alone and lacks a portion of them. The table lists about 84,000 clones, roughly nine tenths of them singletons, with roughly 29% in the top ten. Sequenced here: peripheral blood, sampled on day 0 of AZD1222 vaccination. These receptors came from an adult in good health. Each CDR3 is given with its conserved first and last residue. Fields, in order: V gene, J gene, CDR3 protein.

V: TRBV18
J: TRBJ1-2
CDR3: CASSPRLPGQGSTNYGYTF

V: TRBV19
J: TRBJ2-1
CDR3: CASSIKLAGSYNEQFF

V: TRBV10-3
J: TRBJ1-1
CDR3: CAISEYWDGNTEAFF

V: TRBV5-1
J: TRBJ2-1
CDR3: CASSSDSVNEQFF

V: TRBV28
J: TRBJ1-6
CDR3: CASSLRTDSYNSPLHF

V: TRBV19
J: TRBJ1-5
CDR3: CASSIERYQPQHF

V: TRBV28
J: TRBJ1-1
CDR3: CASPPAVGNTEAFF

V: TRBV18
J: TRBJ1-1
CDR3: CASSPLTGDTEAFF

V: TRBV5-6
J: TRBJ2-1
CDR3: CASSFGTNNEQFF

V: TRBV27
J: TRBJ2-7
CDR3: CASSPLDRADEQYF

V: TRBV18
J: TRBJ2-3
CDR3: CASSPGLAGDATQYF

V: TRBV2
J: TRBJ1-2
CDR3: CASSEVGRGKRTYGYTF

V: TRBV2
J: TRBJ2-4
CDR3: CASTTGGRAKNIQYF

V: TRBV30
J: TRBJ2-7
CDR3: CAWSKGATPYEQYF

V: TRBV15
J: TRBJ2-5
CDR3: CATSPRGLNAGGTQYF

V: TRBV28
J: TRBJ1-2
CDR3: CASSERGNYGYTF

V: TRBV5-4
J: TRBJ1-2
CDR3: CASSTGEGAVYGYTF

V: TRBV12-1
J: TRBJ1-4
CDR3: CASSFHDRGHEKLFF

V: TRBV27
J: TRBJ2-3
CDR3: CASSPRTGVLTDTQYF

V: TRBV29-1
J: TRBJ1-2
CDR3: CSVAPQNPDYGYTF

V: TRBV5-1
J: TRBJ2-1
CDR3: CASSLAGTDYNEQFF

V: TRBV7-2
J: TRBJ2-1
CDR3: CASSPPPGQDEQFF

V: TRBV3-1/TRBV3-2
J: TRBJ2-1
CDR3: CASSRRGDRIDNEQFF

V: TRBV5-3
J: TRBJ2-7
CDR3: CARSPPSSGKSSYEQYF

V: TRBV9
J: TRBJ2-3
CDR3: CASSSRLERTQYF

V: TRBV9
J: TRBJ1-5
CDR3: CASSVGTNQPQHF